This T cell receptor beta chain was recovered during a study of Tregs in tolerant kidney transplant recipients. General study results and limits: Tolerant patients' donor-specific Tregs expanded beyond overall Tregs, suggesting antigen-driven growth.

Germline V gene data show CDR1 as SGHNT and CDR2 as YENEEA. The length of the CDR3 is 16 residues. Trimming removed 5 bases at V and 1 base at J, with 14 bases between. Concerning this clone itself: Its specificity is unknown.

Measured with immunoSEQ multiplex PCR; TCRdb has only the in-frame clones, and not every one. Among roughly 80,000 clones listed, more than 85% were seen once. Recipients received nonmyeloablative bone marrow transplants from related graft donors, with transient mixed chimerism. Thawed PBMCs were FACS-sorted into unstimulated CD4+CD25+CD127- regulatory T cells, CD4+CD25- non-regulatory cells, CD4 and CD8 cells. The clonotype comes from a human patient who received a combined kidney and bone marrow transplant. Some T cells could come from the graft donor. The chain carries TRBV11-3 and TRBJ2-2, with D possibly matching TRBD2 (6 bases). The sample here was CD4+ T cells from blood (PBMCs), taken 24 months after the transplant. CDR3 protein: CASSPRERMNTGELFF. The CDR3 DNA follows: TGTGCCAGCAGCCCCCGGGAGAGGATGAACACCGGGGAGCTGTTTTTT.